These 5 T cell receptor beta chains came from one sample sequenced in a study of CXCR3-negative and CXCR3-positive naive CD8 T cells. UMI labels and 5' RACE were used to prepare the TRB cDNA libraries. From the 5' RACE reads, TCRdb lists one entry per CDR3 protein and no DNA. The record lists about 28,000 distinct CDR3 sequences, of which the ten most abundant hold roughly 10%. The sample was memory CD8+ T cells from blood. These receptors all come from a human donor in good health. Some clones in this sample may be carry-over from other donors' samples.

J is TRBJ2-5 and V is TRBV7-7; the D gene TCRdb calls, TRBD2, cannot be checked with no DNA. Germline CDR1 is SSHAT and CDR2 is FNYEAQ (reference sequence). The CDR3 has 17 amino acids. The CDR3 loop reads CASRWTSGGGDQETQYF. Together with reference TRBV7-7 and TRBJ2-5, the CDR3 gives the full variable domain: GAGVSQSPRYKVTKRGQDVTLRCDPISSHATLYWYQQALGQGPEFLTYFNYEAQPDKSGLPSDRFSAERPEGSISTLTIQRTEQRDSAMYRCASRWTSGGGDQETQYFGPGTRLLVL.

The V and J genes are TRBV28 and TRBJ2-1; the D gene TCRdb calls, TRBD2, cannot be checked with no DNA. This CDR3 is built from 16 residues. In germline, CDR1 is MDHEN, CDR2 SYDVKM. This CDR3 is CASSPGLAGTYNEQFF.

CDR3 sequence: CASGYKGDFYEQYF. This chain connects TRBV6-2 or TRBV6-3 to TRBJ2-7; the TCRdb D gene call, TRBD1, has no DNA to confirm it. CDR3 length: 14 residues. The V gene's germline CDR1 is MNHEY and CDR2 SVGEGT.

J is TRBJ1-1 and V is TRBV29-1; TCRdb selects TRBD1, and the lack of DNA leaves this call unchecked. This CDR3 is built from 12 residues. Germline CDR1 reads SQVTM; CDR2 reads ANQGSEA. This CDR3 is CSVELQGAEAFF.

The chain joins TRBV6-4 to TRBJ2-1; absent DNA, TCRdb's TRBD1 call cannot be checked. The CDR3 is made up of 12 amino acids. Germline CDR1 reads MRHNA; CDR2 reads SNTAGT. The CDR3 reads CASGDSPGEQFF.